This is a list of T cell receptor beta chains from one sample in a study of blood T cell repertoires in COVID-19. Produced via immunoSEQ multiplex PCR; TCRdb's table is partial and in-frame only. Here the sample spans about 110,000 clones, 80% to 90% being singletons. Input material: peripheral blood. Every receptor here comes from a man aged 40-49 years with acute or convalescent COVID-19. Each CDR3 is given with its conserved first and last residue. Fields, in order: clone size, J gene, D gene, V gene, CDR3 DNA, CDR3 protein. D genes are given only for firm matches. Where a row states a size, it is once, few, many or the class of an expanded clone; other rows omit it.

size: .
J: TRBJ2-2
D: TRBD2
V: TRBV19
DNA: TGTGCCAGTAACTTGAGCGGGGGCCAGCTAAACACCGGGGAGCTGTTTTTT
CDR3: CASNLSGGQLNTGELFF

size: .
J: TRBJ2-1
D: TRBD2
V: TRBV9
DNA: TGTGCCAGCAGCGTAGTGTCGGGGGGGCCCGATGAGCAGTTCTTC
CDR3: CASSVVSGGPDEQFF

size: .
J: TRBJ1-4
D: TRBD1
V: TRBV5-1
DNA: TGCGCCAGCAGCACCTCCGGGACAGGGGCTGAAAAACTGTTTTTT
CDR3: CASSTSGTGAEKLFF

size: .
J: TRBJ1-1
D: .
V: TRBV18
DNA: TGTGCCAGCTCACCACCTCTGGCAGGGAACACTGAAGCTTTCTTT
CDR3: CASSPPLAGNTEAFF

size: .
J: TRBJ2-7
D: TRBD1
V: TRBV27
DNA: TGTGCCAGCAGTTTTAACCAGGGGGCCTACGAGCAGTACTTC
CDR3: CASSFNQGAYEQYF

size: .
J: TRBJ1-1
D: TRBD1
V: TRBV18
DNA: TGTGCCAGCTCACCAGAGGCCGGGACAGGGTTTTTCTTT
CDR3: CASSPEAGTGFFF

size: .
J: TRBJ2-1
D: .
V: TRBV7-9
DNA: TGTGCCAGCAGCTTAGCGCTGGGCAGGGCGACGCATGAGCAGTTCTTC
CDR3: CASSLALGRATHEQFF

size: .
J: TRBJ2-3
D: .
V: TRBV19
DNA: TGTGCCAGTAGTACGACAGATACGCAGTATTTT
CDR3: CASSTTDTQYF

size: .
J: TRBJ2-7
D: .
V: TRBV29-1
DNA: TGCAGCGCTATGAACGCGGGACACGGACAGGACGAGCAGTACTTC
CDR3: CSAMNAGHGQDEQYF

size: once
J: TRBJ1-2
D: TRBD1
V: TRBV24-1
DNA: TGTGCCACCAGTGATACGAATGACAGGGGCTATGGCTACACCTTC
CDR3: CATSDTNDRGYGYTF

size: .
J: TRBJ2-3
D: TRBD2
V: TRBV29-1
DNA: TGCAGCGTTGCGGGCCTAGCGGGGGGCCCCCCAGATACGCAGTATTTT
CDR3: CSVAGLAGGPPDTQYF

size: .
J: TRBJ2-4
D: TRBD2
V: TRBV4-1
DNA: TGCGCCAGCAGCCTGTCTAGCGGGGGGCCAAACATTCAGTACTTC
CDR3: CASSLSSGGPNIQYF

size: .
J: TRBJ2-7
D: TRBD1
V: TRBV6-5
DNA: TGTGCCAGCAGTTACGGACAGGGGTCCTACGAGCAGTACTTC
CDR3: CASSYGQGSYEQYF

size: .
J: TRBJ1-4
D: TRBD1
V: TRBV6-6
DNA: TGTGCCACTCAGGGGGTCGTTGCAACTAATGAAAAACTGTTTTTT
CDR3: CATQGVVATNEKLFF

size: .
J: TRBJ2-5
D: .
V: TRBV27
DNA: TGTGCCAGCAGTTTGACGGGGTTCGGGGAGACCCAGTACTTC
CDR3: CASSLTGFGETQYF

size: .
J: TRBJ2-3
D: .
V: TRBV10-1
DNA: TGCGCCAGCAGTGACCCCCGACGCCAGGGCGCAGATACGCAGTATTTT
CDR3: CASSDPRRQGADTQYF

size: once
J: TRBJ2-7
D: .
V: TRBV5-6
DNA: TGTGCCAGCAGCCGGAGGCGATACGAGCAGTACTTC
CDR3: CASSRRRYEQYF

size: .
J: TRBJ2-3
D: .
V: TRBV7-9
DNA: TGTGCCAGCAGCCAGGGGCTAGGTACGCAGTATTTT
CDR3: CASSQGLGTQYF

size: .
J: TRBJ1-4
D: .
V: TRBV2
DNA: TGTGCCAGCAGTGAGAAGTCGGGTGAAAAACTGTTTTTT
CDR3: CASSEKSGEKLFF

size: .
J: TRBJ2-1
D: TRBD2
V: TRBV5-6
DNA: TGTGCCAGCAGCACCTATCTAGCGGGGGGATACAATGAGCAGTTCTTC
CDR3: CASSTYLAGGYNEQFF

size: .
J: TRBJ1-2
D: TRBD1
V: TRBV18
DNA: TGTGCCAGCTCAGTGGGACAGGGCGACGGCTACACCTTC
CDR3: CASSVGQGDGYTF

size: .
J: TRBJ2-5
D: .
V: TRBV12-3/TRBV12-4
DNA: TGTGCCAGCACGAGGGGGGAGACCCAGTACTTC
CDR3: CASTRGETQYF

size: .
J: TRBJ2-2
D: .
V: TRBV20-1
DNA: TGCAGTGCTAGTTCATCCGGGGAGCTGTTTTTT
CDR3: CSASSSGELFF

size: .
J: TRBJ2-7
D: TRBD1
V: TRBV13
DNA: TGTGCCAGCAGCTTAGCCCACGGGACAGGTCGTTCCTACGAGCAGTACTTC
CDR3: CASSLAHGTGRSYEQYF

size: .
J: TRBJ1-1
D: .
V: TRBV7-3
DNA: TGTGCCAGCAGCTCACAGGGCGACACTGAAGCTTTCTTT
CDR3: CASSSQGDTEAFF

size: .
J: TRBJ1-2
D: .
V: TRBV6-6
DNA: TGTGCCAGCAGTGGAAGGGGGGGGGACTATGGCTACACCTTC
CDR3: CASSGRGGDYGYTF

size: .
J: TRBJ2-3
D: .
V: TRBV18
DNA: TGTGCCAGCTCACCTAGTACAGGCACAGATACGCAGTATTTT
CDR3: CASSPSTGTDTQYF

size: .
J: TRBJ1-1
D: .
V: TRBV14
DNA: TGTGCCAGCAGCCATTTAACAGGCCGTAACACTGAAGCTTTCTTT
CDR3: CASSHLTGRNTEAFF

size: few
J: TRBJ2-7
D: .
V: TRBV6-2/TRBV6-3
DNA: TGTGCCAGCAGTTACCGAGACAGGAGACCCCTTTACGAGCAGTACTTC
CDR3: CASSYRDRRPLYEQYF

size: .
J: TRBJ1-6
D: TRBD1
V: TRBV27
DNA: TGTGCCAGCAGTTTGACAGGGGGAATGCATTCACCCCTCCACTTT
CDR3: CASSLTGGMHSPLHF

size: few
J: TRBJ2-2
D: .
V: TRBV5-6
DNA: TGTGCCAGCAGCTGGTCTTGGGGCAGGGTGAACACCGGGGAGCTGTTTTTT
CDR3: CASSWSWGRVNTGELFF

size: .
J: TRBJ2-7
D: .
V: TRBV9
DNA: TGTGCCAGCAGCGTAGATCTTAGCTACGAGCAGTACTTC
CDR3: CASSVDLSYEQYF

size: .
J: TRBJ1-2
D: .
V: TRBV9
DNA: TGTGCCAGCAGCGTAGAGACAGGCAACTATGGCTACACCTTC
CDR3: CASSVETGNYGYTF

size: .
J: TRBJ2-3
D: .
V: TRBV19
DNA: TGTGCCAGCACCGGAGAGGCGGGGCCTAGCACAGATACGCAGTATTTT
CDR3: CASTGEAGPSTDTQYF

size: .
J: TRBJ2-6
D: .
V: TRBV2
DNA: TGTGCCAGCCTGGAGCGAGACCCACACTCTGGGGCCAACGTCCTGACTTTC
CDR3: CASLERDPHSGANVLTF

size: .
J: TRBJ1-2
D: .
V: TRBV6-1
DNA: TGTGCCAGCAGTGAAAAGGTTGGGCGGGTGCGTCTTGGCTACACCTTC
CDR3: CASSEKVGRVRLGYTF

size: .
J: TRBJ2-5
D: .
V: TRBV24-1
DNA: TGTGCCACCAGTGATGCGGAGTTAACGGAGACCCAGTACTTC
CDR3: CATSDAELTETQYF

size: few
J: TRBJ2-2
D: .
V: TRBV19
DNA: TGTGCCAGTAGTATATCACTAGTGTTGACCGGGGAGCTGTTTTTT
CDR3: CASSISLVLTGELFF

size: .
J: TRBJ2-7
D: TRBD2
V: TRBV4-1
DNA: TGCGCCAGCAGCCCCGCAGGCGGGGGGCGATACGAGCAGTACTTC
CDR3: CASSPAGGGRYEQYF

size: .
J: TRBJ1-5
D: TRBD1
V: TRBV6-5
DNA: TGTGCCAGCTACCGACAGGGTGGCAATCAGCCCCAGCATTTT
CDR3: CASYRQGGNQPQHF

size: .
J: TRBJ1-5
D: .
V: TRBV19
DNA: TGTGCCAGTAGTATAGATTTAAGCAATCAGCCCCAGCATTTT
CDR3: CASSIDLSNQPQHF

size: .
J: TRBJ1-4
D: TRBD1
V: TRBV5-6
DNA: TGTGCCAGCAGCTCGGGACAGGGCTGGGAAAAACTGTTTTTT
CDR3: CASSSGQGWEKLFF

size: many
J: TRBJ2-1
D: .
V: TRBV9
DNA: TGTGCCAGCAGCGTTTTGTGGGCAGGGGATAACTCCGATGAGCAGTTCTTC
CDR3: CASSVLWAGDNSDEQFF

size: .
J: TRBJ1-2
D: .
V: TRBV30
DNA: TGTGCCTGGACTCATTTCGACAGGCTGTTCTATGGCTACACCTTC
CDR3: CAWTHFDRLFYGYTF

size: once
J: TRBJ1-1
D: .
V: TRBV19
DNA: TGTGCCAGTAGTATAGAGGAGGGGACGGGGTTGAACACTGAAGCTTTCTTT
CDR3: CASSIEEGTGLNTEAFF

size: .
J: TRBJ2-2
D: .
V: TRBV4-3
DNA: TGCGCCAGCAGCCAAGAGCCCGGTTCGAACACCGGGGAGCTGTTTTTT
CDR3: CASSQEPGSNTGELFF

size: .
J: TRBJ1-1
D: .
V: TRBV10-3
DNA: TGTGCCATCAGTGGGACAGTTGGGACTGAAGCTTTCTTT
CDR3: CAISGTVGTEAFF

size: .
J: TRBJ1-6
D: .
V: TRBV10-3
DNA: TGTGCCATCAAAAGAGGACTAGACTCACCCCTCCACTTT
CDR3: CAIKRGLDSPLHF

size: .
J: TRBJ2-5
D: .
V: TRBV4-2
DNA: TGTGCCAGCAGCCGAGGAGGGAAAGCCTCGGGAGAGACCCAGTACTTC
CDR3: CASSRGGKASGETQYF

size: .
J: TRBJ2-3
D: TRBD1
V: TRBV11-2
DNA: TGTGCCAGCAGCGACAGGGTCTTAGATACGCAGTATTTT
CDR3: CASSDRVLDTQYF

size: .
J: TRBJ2-7
D: TRBD2
V: TRBV2
DNA: TGTGCCAGCAGTGATGGTTGGGGGGGCTCCTACGAGCAGTACTTC
CDR3: CASSDGWGGSYEQYF

size: .
J: TRBJ1-2
D: .
V: TRBV12-3/TRBV12-4
DNA: TGTGCCAGCAGTTTTTCCTTCTATGGCTACACCTTC
CDR3: CASSFSFYGYTF

size: .
J: TRBJ2-1
D: TRBD2
V: TRBV7-8
DNA: TGTGCCAGCAGCTTAGCTGGGACTACCAATGAGCAGTTCTTC
CDR3: CASSLAGTTNEQFF

size: .
J: TRBJ1-1
D: .
V: TRBV7-9
DNA: TGTGCCAGCAGCTTAGCGGAGGTGAACACTGAAGCTTTCTTT
CDR3: CASSLAEVNTEAFF

size: .
J: TRBJ2-1
D: .
V: TRBV27
DNA: TGTGCCAGCAGTCCTCGTTACAATGAGCAGTTCTTC
CDR3: CASSPRYNEQFF